A selection of T cell receptor beta chains follows, all from one sample in a study of cytomegalovirus exposure and HLA in healthy donors. Clones were read by immunoSEQ multiplex PCR, and TCRdb kept only the in-frame ones, dropping some. Of 100,000 to 150,000 clones listed, 74% are singletons. The sample taken for sequencing was PBMCs. These receptors were obtained from a woman aged 50 to 60 in good health and CMV-seropositive. CDR3s include the opening cysteine and the closing phenylalanine or tryptophan. The D gene is left open where the match is weak. Not all rows give a size; the values are once, few, many and, for expanded clones, a class.

clone_size	d_call	v_call	j_call	cdr3_nt	cdr3_aa
.	TRBD1	TRBV7-3	TRBJ1-1	TGTGCCAGCAGCTTAAGAGGGACAGGGGGCTTGGCTTTCTTT	CASSLRGTGGLAFF
.	TRBD1	TRBV5-1	TRBJ1-1	TGCGCCAGCAGGACCGGGACAGGGATTATGAACACTGAAGCTTTCTTT	CASRTGTGIMNTEAFF
few	TRBD1	TRBV15	TRBJ1-5	TGTGCCACCAGTGGAAGGGGGACAGCGCAACGGGCCCAGCATTTT	CATSGRGTAQRAQHF
.	TRBD2	TRBV10-2	TRBJ2-2	TGCGCCAGCCGTACACTTCCCGGGACTAGCGGGGGGGCCGGGGAGCTGTTTTTT	CASRTLPGTSGGAGELFF
.	.	TRBV9	TRBJ2-5	TGTGCCAGCAGCGCGTACAGGGATGGGGAGACCCAGTACTTC	CASSAYRDGETQYF
.	TRBD2	TRBV27	TRBJ2-3	TGTGCCAGCAGTTTATATACTAGCGGGCCAGATACGCAGTATTTT	CASSLYTSGPDTQYF
.	.	TRBV27	TRBJ1-1	TGTGCCAGCAGTGACAGTTACACTGAAGCTTTCTTT	CASSDSYTEAFF
.	.	TRBV2	TRBJ2-7	TGTGCCAGCAGTCCAACAGGATCATACGAGCAGTACTTC	CASSPTGSYEQYF
.	.	TRBV6-5	TRBJ1-6	TGTGCCAGCAGCCCCCTTACCCGAGGGAATTCACCCCTCCACTTT	CASSPLTRGNSPLHF
few	TRBD1	TRBV7-3	TRBJ1-1	TGTGCCAGCAGCTTAATGGCATCTGGACAGGCCGAAGCTTTCTTT	CASSLMASGQAEAFF
.	TRBD2	TRBV7-8	TRBJ2-1	TGTGCCAGCAGGGGACTAGCGGGGGGGAATGAGCAGTTCTTC	CASRGLAGGNEQFF
few	.	TRBV7-9	TRBJ2-7	TGTTCCAGCAGCCCAACCAGGGTGGTCGACGAGCAGTACTTC	CSSSPTRVVDEQYF
.	TRBD1	TRBV6-1	TRBJ1-6	TGTGCCAGCAGGCTACCAGGGGGACCCCTCCACTTT	CASRLPGGPLHF
.	TRBD1	TRBV6-5	TRBJ1-2	TGTGCCAGCAGTTACTCCGGGACAGGGAACTATGGCTACACCTTC	CASSYSGTGNYGYTF
.	TRBD1	TRBV18	TRBJ1-6	TGTGCCAGCTCACCGACAGGGTTGGATTCACCCCTCCACTTT	CASSPTGLDSPLHF
.	.	TRBV5-5	TRBJ2-6	TGTGCCAGCAGCTTGGTCAGGGCAATCTCTGGGGCCAACGTCCTGACTTTC	CASSLVRAISGANVLTF
.	TRBD1	TRBV6-5	TRBJ2-7	TGTGCCAGCAGTTACAAGGGACAGGGACCCTACGAGCAGTACTTC	CASSYKGQGPYEQYF
.	TRBD1	TRBV6-1	TRBJ1-2	TGTGCGTGGGGGGACAGGGGTATTAACTATGGCTACACCTTC	CAWGDRGINYGYTF
few	TRBD1	TRBV15	TRBJ1-5	TGTGCCACCAGTGGGCAGGGGGCTAGACAGCCCCAGCATTTT	CATSGQGARQPQHF
.	.	TRBV7-2	TRBJ2-3	TGTGCCAGCAGCTTAGGTTCTACCCAGTATTTT	CASSLGSTQYF
.	TRBD1	TRBV10-3	TRBJ1-2	TGTGCCATCACTCCCACAGGGGATGGCTACACCTTC	CAITPTGDGYTF
.	TRBD2	TRBV6-1	TRBJ2-5	TGTGCCAGCAGTGACACACCGGGGGGGAAAGAGACCCAGTACTTC	CASSDTPGGKETQYF
.	TRBD2	TRBV5-1	TRBJ2-7	TGCGCCAGCACAACCGGGACTAGCCAGTACGAGCAGTACTTC	CASTTGTSQYEQYF
.	.	TRBV7-8	TRBJ2-6	TGTGCCAGCAGCCGGGATTCTGGGGCCAACGTCCTGACTTTC	CASSRDSGANVLTF
.	.	TRBV7-2	TRBJ1-2	TGTGCCAGCAGCTTATATAGGAGCTATGGCTACACCTTC	CASSLYRSYGYTF
.	.	TRBV7-9	TRBJ2-2	TGTGCCAGCAGCCCTCCGGGAGCCGGGGAGCTGTTTTTT	CASSPPGAGELFF